This T cell receptor beta chain appears in the sequencing data of a study of blood T cell repertoires in COVID-19. Study context: T cells, B-cell-depleted T cells, or PBMCs supplied cDNA or gDNA.

Assay used: immunoSEQ multiplex PCR; TCRdb lists only in-frame clones, some missing. The data contain around 130,000 clones, roughly 80% of them singletons. With V trimmed by 5 bases and J by 4 bases, 10 bases remained unmatched. Germline-derived CDR1 and CDR2 are SGHRS and YFSETQ. The CDR3 covers 16 residues. This rearrangement joins TRBV5-1 to TRBJ2-2; TRBD2 aligns across 8 bases. The TCR sequence derives from a woman of 80 years or more with acute or convalescent COVID-19. Sample: peripheral blood. The CDR3, as DNA: TGCGCCAGCAGGGTCTCGGGGGGGCGCGGCACCGGGGAGCTGTTTTTT. Its translation: CASRVSGGRGTGELFF. The variable domain in full, completed from reference TRBV5-1 and TRBJ2-2, reads KAGVTQTPRYLIKTRGQQVTLSCSPISGHRSVSWYQQTPGQGLQFLFEYFSETQRNKGNFPGRFSGRQFSNSRSEMNVSTLELGDSALYLCASRVSGGRGTGELFFGEGSRLTVL.